This TCR beta chain was found in a study of blood T cell repertoires in COVID-19. Study in general: The study drew acute and convalescent COVID-19 samples from the United States, Italy and Spain.

In the original workflow: Reference gene primers were amplified, and this amplification served to estimate nucleated cell counts. This table comes from immunoSEQ multiplex PCR, and its TCRdb copy is limited to in-frame clones, with some not included. From that table come the V and J calls and clone size; the DNA was used to work out D and trimming. The profile shows 200,000 to 250,000 clones, more than 80% of them singletons. Followed longitudinally, the Seattle patients had been enrolled during active infection. The CDR3 loop spans 15 amino acids. The germline gives CDR1 SQVTM, CDR2 ANQGSEA. The V segment lost 5 bases and the J segment 0 bases; nucleotides outside the gene matches: 7.

Sequencing was carried out using peripheral blood. The chain employs TRBV29-1 and TRBJ1-3; 7 nucleotides agree with TRBD1. The receptor was derived from an elderly woman with COVID-19, enrolled during active disease. In DNA form, the CDR3 reads TGCAGCGTTTCGGACAGGTCATCCTCTGGAAACACCATATATTTT. This encodes CSVSDRSSSGNTIYF.